The clone carrying this T cell receptor beta chain has ten or more counts. Each CDR3 protein is one row after TCRdb ran MiXCR on the RT-PCR reads. Of more than 550,000 distinct CDR3 sequences listed, about 14% are singletons. The germline V and J ends were trimmed by 4 bases and 5 bases, with 14 bases remaining between them. This CDR3 is built from 14 residues. Germline CDR1 is SGHAT and CDR2 is FQNNGV. The clonotype comes from a female donor in good health, serving as a healthy control. J is TRBJ2-5 and V is TRBV11-2; D is uncertain. The sequenced material came from memory CD4+ T cells from blood. For the CDR3, the DNA is TGTGCCAGCAGCTCTATCGCGATAGGGGAGACCCAGTACTTC. Its protein product is CASSSIAIGETQYF.